Listed here are 20 T cell receptor beta chains from one sample, sequenced in a study of human CD8 memory T cell subsets. Sequencing libraries of TCR beta were made by UMI-labeled 5' RACE. Reprocessing the 5' RACE reads, TCRdb reports a single entry for every CDR3 protein and omits DNA. The table counts more than 6,500 distinct CDR3 sequences; around a fifth lies in the top ten. Exhausted-like traits marked the TPEX cells, which were CCR7+ PD-1+ TIGIT+ early memory CD8+ T cells. The source material was CD8+ T cells from PBMCs. The receptors were gathered from a human donor in good health.

The chain links TRBV4-3 to TRBJ2-3. In germline, CDR1 is LGHNA, CDR2 YSLEER. The CDR3 has 17 amino acids. The CDR3 region is CASSQDRLAGRTDTQYF.

The J gene is TRBJ2-1, the V gene TRBV4-1; there is no DNA to check the TCRdb D call of TRBD2. The CDR3 runs to 12 residues. CDR1 and CDR2 (germline): MGHRA, YSYEKL. This CDR3 reads CASSHQSDEQFF.

The chain recombines TRBV11-2 with TRBJ1-2. The CDR3 totals 13 residues. CDR1 is SGHAT, CDR2 FQNNGV, per germline. The CDR3 here is CASSLYGNYGYTF. Together with reference TRBV11-2 and TRBJ1-2, the CDR3 gives the full variable domain: EAGVAQSPRYKIIEKRQSVAFWCNPISGHATLYWYQQILGQGPKLLIQFQNNGVVDDSQLPKDRFSAERLKGVDSTLKIQPAKLEDSAVYLCASSLYGNYGYTFGSGTRLTVV.

The chain has TRBV29-1 and TRBJ2-5; TCRdb reports TRBD1, a call that lacks DNA to check it against. The CDR3 totals 15 residues. CDR1 SQVTM and CDR2 ANQGSEA come from the germline V gene. The CDR3 reads CSVDPQGVIGETQYF.

V is TRBV7-9 and J is TRBJ2-3; the TRBD2 assignment by TCRdb is unverifiable without DNA. The CDR3 contains 16 residues. CDR1 SEHNR and CDR2 FQNEAQ come from the germline V gene (reference sequence). The CDR3 loop reads CASSRLTSGGTDTQYF.

By frequency, this clonotype is medium-sized. This rearrangement joins TRBV7-2 to TRBJ2-1; no DNA is available, so the TRBD2 call from TCRdb remains unchecked. Germline lookup yields CDR1 SGHTA and CDR2 FQGNSA. The CDR3 length is 11 residues. The CDR3 region is CASSWGLEQFF.

This chain joins TRBV28 and TRBJ1-5; the D gene TCRdb calls, TRBD1, cannot be checked with no DNA. The germline V gene has CDR1 MDHEN and CDR2 SYDVKM. The CDR3 spans 16 residues. The CDR3 sequence: CASSPDPGGASQPQHF.

This clonotype is identified as medium-sized from frequency. This chain links TRBV12-3 or TRBV12-4 with TRBJ1-2. This CDR3 spans 15 amino acids. The chain's CDR3 is CASSTGALLDYGYTF.

This clonotype is identified as medium-sized from frequency. The rearrangement joins TRBV2 to TRBJ1-5; TCRdb designates TRBD1, a call that cannot be tested without DNA. Germline CDR1 reads SNHLY; CDR2 reads FYNNEI. This CDR3 spans 13 amino acids. The CDR3 spells CASSKNKGQPQHF.

This chain links TRBV29-1 with TRBJ2-1; the TCRdb D gene call, TRBD1, has no DNA to confirm it. Germline-derived CDR1 and CDR2 are SQVTM and ANQGSEA. The CDR3 covers 15 residues. The CDR3 sequence is CSVRPGISTDNEQFF.

This clonotype is identified as medium-sized from frequency. J is TRBJ1-4 and V is TRBV4-3. This CDR3 region has 14 residues. Germline V gene sequence: CDR1 LGHNA, CDR2 YSLEER. This CDR3 is CASSQDLGTEKLFF.

Judged by frequency, this clonotype is medium-sized (0.01 to 0.1%). V usage is TRBV11-3 and J usage is TRBJ2-6. The length of the CDR3 is 15 residues. CDR1 and CDR2 from the germline V gene are SGHNT and YENEEA. The CDR3 is CASSSRSSGANVLTF.

The gene calls are TRBV12-3 or TRBV12-4 and TRBJ2-2; TCRdb proposes TRBD1, but this gene call is untestable without DNA. The CDR3 loop spans 12 amino acids. The CDR3 spells CASSLREGELFF.

The CDR3 protein is CASSIAGLASYEQYF. This sequence joins TRBV5-1 and TRBJ2-7; TCRdb proposes TRBD2, but this gene call is untestable without DNA. Germline lookup yields CDR1 SGHRS and CDR2 YFSETQ. The CDR3 is 15 amino acids.

The rearrangement joins TRBV7-6 to TRBJ1-1; TCRdb designates TRBD1, a call that cannot be tested without DNA. Looked up from germline, CDR1 is SGHVS and CDR2 is FNYEAQ. CDR3 size: 15 residues. CDR3 protein: CASSPGTDMNTEAFF.

The V gene is TRBV5-4, the J gene TRBJ2-2; as DNA is missing, the TRBD2 call by TCRdb cannot be tested. The germline V gene encodes CDR1 SGHNT and CDR2 YYREEE (reference sequence). The CDR3 loop spans 15 amino acids. The CDR3 loop reads CASSPAGEGTGELFF.

This clonotype is deemed medium-sized by its frequency. The V call is TRBV21-1, the J call TRBJ2-7; without DNA, the TCRdb call of TRBD1 cannot be checked. TRBV21-1 is marked as a pseudogene. CDR3 size: 14 residues. The CDR3 region is CASSKGTRSYEQYF.

The chain has TRBV7-9 and TRBJ1-2. The CDR3 is 14 residues long. Germline CDR1 reads SEHNR; CDR2 reads FQNEAQ (reference sequence). The CDR3: CASSYGGSNYGYTF.

The chain has TRBV10-2 and TRBJ2-3. The CDR3 extends over 15 amino acids. Looked up from germline, CDR1 is WSHSY and CDR2 is SAAADI. CDR3 amino acids: CASSESGRHTDTQYF.

This clonotype ranks as medium-sized in terms of frequency. The CDR3 loop reads CASSSPADSYVNEQFF. The chain links TRBV7-8 to TRBJ2-1; TCRdb names TRBD2, which stays unverified in the absence of DNA. Germline lookup yields CDR1 SGHVS and CDR2 FQNEAQ. The CDR3 spans 16 residues.